This T cell receptor beta chain was captured by sequencing in a study of shared clonotypes between healthy human individuals. Study-wide results and limits: Rarefaction curves obtained for sorted subsets showed sequencing incomplete despite large depth. In a handful of donors, around 4.5% of naive CD4 clonotypes appeared in common. Among donors, clonotype sharing was expected to be affected by sequencing depth.

Method: immunoSEQ multiplex PCR; TCRdb's copy keeps in-frame clones and lacks some. This table has 1.5 million to 2.5 million clones, about 95% appearing once. It was CD45RO-negative cells, positively selected for CCR7, that made up naive CD8 cells, with terminally differentiated effector memory CD45RA+ cells excluded. V was clipped by 5 bases and J by 3 bases; unmatched bases: 3. The CDR3 runs 12 residues. Germline V gene data show CDR1 as SQVTM and CDR2 as ANQGSEA. A few counts support this clone. Its antigen is undetermined. The sequenced sample consisted of naive CD8+ T cells sorted from blood. This chain joins TRBV29-1 and TRBJ1-1, with 7 bases fitting TRBD1. The clonotype comes from a man aged 18 to 29 in good health. CDR3 sequence reads: CSVTGVYTEAFF. CDR3 DNA: TGCAGCGTTACAGGGGTGTACACTGAAGCTTTCTTT.